The 7 T cell receptor beta chains below were found in one sample sequenced in a study of T cells in localized non-small cell lung cancer. TCRdb's table, derived via immunoSEQ multiplex PCR, lists solely in-frame clones and lacks some. The sample shows around 70,000 clones, approximately 84% of them seen only once. Sequenced here: peripheral blood, sampled before any cancer treatment. The receptors stem from an older female donor with stage I lung adenocarcinoma.

The rearrangement links TRBV18 to TRBJ1-3, with D possibly being TRBD1 (5 bases). Trimming took 3 bases from V and 0 from J, leaving 15 bases between them. CDR1 KGHSH and CDR2 LQKENI come from the germline V gene. The CDR3 is made up of 17 amino acids. CDR3 residues: CASSPLRGESSGNTIYF. The DNA for the CDR3 is TGTGCCAGCTCACCTCTGAGAGGGGAAAGCTCTGGAAACACCATATATTTT.

J is TRBJ1-3 and V is TRBV7-7, with D possibly matching TRBD1 (5 bases). The CDR3 sequence is 14 residues long. Germline assignment: CDR1 SSHAT and CDR2 FNYEAQ (reference sequence). Between the trimmed V and J ends, which lost 5 bases and 3 bases, there was a span of 11 bases. CDR3 sequence (DNA): TGTGCCAGCAGCACCGGGACCGATGGAAACACCATATATTTT. Amino acids: CASSTGTDGNTIYF.

V and J are TRBV5-1 and TRBJ2-6; D is perhaps TRBD2 (6 bases). CDR3 length equals 17 residues. V lost 0 bases and J lost 3, with 13 bases in between. Germline values: CDR1 SGHRS, CDR2 YFSETQ. The CDR3, as DNA: TGCGCCAGCAGCTTGGCTTGGGCGGGGTATGGGGCCAACGTCCTGACTTTC. It codes for CASSLAWAGYGANVLTF.

This chain links TRBV7-2 with TRBJ2-5; D possibly uses TRBD1 or TRBD2 (5 bases each). V lost 1 base, J lost 5 bases, and 11 bases lay in between. The length of the CDR3 is 14 residues. Germline V gene data show CDR1 as SGHTA and CDR2 as FQGNSA. The CDR3 region has the DNA TGTGCCAGCAGCTTAGTGGGGGTCGGGGAGACCCAGTACTTC. Translating gives CASSLVGVGETQYF.

This clone was seen only once. V and J are TRBV15 and TRBJ2-2; 8 bases are shared with TRBD1. V shed 0 bases, J shed 4 bases, and the junction held 10 bases outside the gene matches. There are 18 residues in the CDR3. CDR1 LNHNV and CDR2 YYDKDF come from the germline V gene (reference sequence). The CDR3 DNA follows: TGTGCCACCAGCAGAGATCCCTTCAGGGGGCAGGGCACCGGGGAGCTGTTTTTT. Its translation: CATSRDPFRGQGTGELFF.

V gene TRBV6-1 combines with J gene TRBJ2-3; D is uncertain. This CDR3 is 13 amino acids long. Trimming took off 3 bases at V and 10 bases at J, with 14 bases between the two ends. Germline assignment: CDR1 MNHNS and CDR2 SASEGT. The chain's CDR3 is CASSELDLSAQYF. CDR3 coding DNA: TGTGCCAGCAGTGAGCTTGATCTGAGTGCGCAGTATTTT.

The rearrangement uses TRBV6-4 and TRBJ1-1; D uncertain. V lost 5 bases and J lost 5, with 12 bases in between. The CDR3 consists of 13 residues. Germline V gene data show CDR1 as MRHNA and CDR2 as SNTAGT. The CDR3 bases are TGTGCCAGCAGTTCTCATTTGGGTACTGAAGCTTTCTTT. Translating gives CASSSHLGTEAFF.